This is a list of T cell receptor beta chains from one sample in a study of T-cell memory formation after mild COVID-19. TCRdb processed the 5' RACE reads anew with MiXCR; each CDR3 protein has one entry. The data hold 75,000 to 95,000 distinct CDR3 sequences, with around 13% observed a single time. The sequencing input was PBMCs or a T cell subset sorted from them (not recorded which). The receptors originated from an adult woman who had mild COVID-19 (a few samples of this study predate the infection). Cell type and time point are not known. Both conserved end residues are part of each CDR3. Fields, in order: clone size, V gene, J gene, D gene, CDR3 DNA, CDR3 protein. A D gene is named only where the DNA matches it firmly. Some rows have no size entry. The others give once, few or many, or a class for an expanded clone.

size: NA
V: TRBV5-1
J: TRBJ2-1
D: NA
DNA: TGCGCCAGCAGGCGCCAGGGGCACAATGAGCAGTTCTTC
CDR3: CASRRQGHNEQFF

size: NA
V: TRBV24-1
J: TRBJ2-1
D: NA
DNA: TGTGCCACCAGTGATTTGGACACCCGCGCTTTGGATGAGCAGTTCTTC
CDR3: CATSDLDTRALDEQFF

size: few
V: TRBV20-1
J: TRBJ2-5
D: TRBD2
DNA: TGCAGTGCTAGAGCGGAGGGAGTACTAGCGGGGGGGCCCCAAGAGACCCAGTACTTC
CDR3: CSARAEGVLAGGPQETQYF

size: few
V: TRBV11-2
J: TRBJ2-1
D: NA
DNA: TGTGCCAGCATTCTAGCGCCTATTTACAATGAGCAGTTCTTC
CDR3: CASILAPIYNEQFF

size: few
V: TRBV7-9
J: TRBJ1-1
D: NA
DNA: TGTGCACCACACGAGGGGCCTGAAGCTTTCTTT
CDR3: CAPHEGPEAFF

size: few
V: TRBV7-9
J: TRBJ2-3
D: NA
DNA: TGTGCCAGCACGGGGCGGGCAGATACGCAGTATTTT
CDR3: CASTGRADTQYF

size: NA
V: TRBV12-3/TRBV12-4
J: TRBJ1-4
D: TRBD1
DNA: TGTGCCAGCAGTTTTCCAGGGGGTTGGGGAAAACTGTTTTTT
CDR3: CASSFPGGWGKLFF

size: NA
V: TRBV6-5
J: TRBJ1-1
D: NA
DNA: TGTGCCAGCAGTCATCCATCCGAGACGGGTTGGAACACTGAAGCTTTCTTT
CDR3: CASSHPSETGWNTEAFF

size: many
V: TRBV20-1
J: TRBJ2-3
D: NA
DNA: TGCAGTGCTAGGGCAGATTTTGGAGATACGCAGTATTTT
CDR3: CSARADFGDTQYF

size: NA
V: TRBV5-1
J: TRBJ2-1
D: TRBD2
DNA: TGCGCCAGCAGCTTGACTAGCGGGGGCCTGACGCTCTTC
CDR3: CASSLTSGGLTLF

size: NA
V: TRBV7-6
J: TRBJ2-3
D: NA
DNA: TGTGCCAGCAGCCTATTCACAGATACGCAGTATTTT
CDR3: CASSLFTDTQYF

size: few
V: TRBV5-1
J: TRBJ1-1
D: NA
DNA: TGCGCCAGCAGCTTGGGTGAAGGCATAGACCATGAAGCTTTCTTT
CDR3: CASSLGEGIDHEAFF

size: few
V: TRBV2
J: TRBJ2-1
D: TRBD2
DNA: TGTGCCAGCAGTGAGGGACTAGTGAATTTACACAATGAGCAGTTCTTC
CDR3: CASSEGLVNLHNEQFF

size: NA
V: TRBV12-3/TRBV12-4
J: TRBJ1-2
D: NA
DNA: TGTGCCAGCAGTTTAGGTGAGAGGGATCTGGACTACACCTTC
CDR3: CASSLGERDLDYTF

size: NA
V: TRBV5-4
J: TRBJ2-6
D: NA
DNA: TGTGCCAGCAGCACCGAGGGTTCCGGGGCCAACGTCCTGACTTTC
CDR3: CASSTEGSGANVLTF

size: many
V: TRBV5-5
J: TRBJ2-3
D: NA
DNA: TGTGCCAGCAGCTTGGTGGATACGCAGTATTTT
CDR3: CASSLVDTQYF

size: few
V: TRBV13
J: TRBJ2-6
D: TRBD2
DNA: TGTGCCAGCAGCTTAGGTTGGACTAGCGGGGGATATGGGGCCAACGTCCTGACTTTC
CDR3: CASSLGWTSGGYGANVLTF

size: NA
V: TRBV29-1
J: TRBJ2-7
D: TRBD2
DNA: TGCAGCGTTGAGTCGGGACTAGGATACGAGCAGTACTTC
CDR3: CSVESGLGYEQYF

size: few
V: TRBV7-9
J: TRBJ2-7
D: NA
DNA: TGTGCCAGCAGCTTCCGGGACCGAACCTACGAGCAGTACTTC
CDR3: CASSFRDRTYEQYF

size: few
V: TRBV10-3
J: TRBJ2-7
D: TRBD1
DNA: TGTGCCATCCGGGACAGGGTTTCCTACGAGCAGTACTTC
CDR3: CAIRDRVSYEQYF

size: NA
V: TRBV7-8
J: TRBJ2-7
D: NA
DNA: TGTGCCAGCAGCTCGACAATCTGGTCCTACGAGCAGTACTTC
CDR3: CASSSTIWSYEQYF

size: few
V: TRBV4-1
J: TRBJ2-7
D: NA
DNA: TGCGCCAGCAGCCAGCAGGGCCAATCCTACGAGCAGTACTTC
CDR3: CASSQQGQSYEQYF

size: few
V: TRBV20-1
J: TRBJ1-4
D: TRBD1
DNA: TGCAGTGCTAGAGACTGGGACAGGGGTAATGAAAAACTGTTTTTT
CDR3: CSARDWDRGNEKLFF

size: few
V: TRBV12-3/TRBV12-4
J: TRBJ2-1
D: TRBD2
DNA: TGTGCCAGCTGCTATAATGGCGGGGGGGTCAATGAGCAGTTCTTC
CDR3: CASCYNGGGVNEQFF

size: few
V: TRBV7-9
J: TRBJ2-5
D: TRBD2
DNA: TGTGCCAGCAGCTTAGCCTCAGGGAGGGCTTACCAAGAGACCCAGTACTTC
CDR3: CASSLASGRAYQETQYF

size: few
V: TRBV12-5
J: TRBJ2-7
D: NA
DNA: TGTGCTAGTGGTTTGGATAACAGGGACAAGCAGTACTTC
CDR3: CASGLDNRDKQYF

size: NA
V: TRBV7-6
J: TRBJ1-5
D: NA
DNA: TGTGCCAGCAGCCCCGGTCTACAGCCCGTGGGGGGTAGCAATCAGCCCCAGCATTTT
CDR3: CASSPGLQPVGGSNQPQHF

size: few
V: TRBV7-2
J: TRBJ1-1
D: NA
DNA: TGTGCCAGCAGCTTACATATTGTGGCCACGGCTGAAGCTTTCTTT
CDR3: CASSLHIVATAEAFF

size: many
V: TRBV12-3/TRBV12-4
J: TRBJ1-2
D: NA
DNA: TGTGCCAGCAGTTTCCCTGGACAGCTTTATGGCTACACCTTC
CDR3: CASSFPGQLYGYTF

size: NA
V: TRBV7-2
J: TRBJ2-1
D: NA
DNA: TGTGCCAGCAGCCGAGGGGGTTACAATGAGCAGTTCTTC
CDR3: CASSRGGYNEQFF

size: NA
V: TRBV6-5
J: TRBJ2-5
D: TRBD2
DNA: TGTGCCAGCAGTTACCCAGGGGAGCGGGAGGCCCGAGAGACCCAGTACTTC
CDR3: CASSYPGEREARETQYF

size: NA
V: TRBV6-6
J: TRBJ2-2
D: NA
DNA: TGTGCCAGCAGCCCCCCCGAGAGGAACACCGGGGAGCTGTTTTTT
CDR3: CASSPPERNTGELFF

size: NA
V: TRBV2
J: TRBJ1-6
D: NA
DNA: TGTGCCAGAGGGGTCGAGGACGGACCTCGATTTTGGCCCCTCCACTTT
CDR3: CARGVEDGPRFWPLHF

size: few
V: TRBV3-1
J: TRBJ2-7
D: NA
DNA: TGTGCCAGCAGCCAAGTTCTAGTAGACGAGCAGTACTTC
CDR3: CASSQVLVDEQYF

size: NA
V: TRBV2
J: TRBJ2-5
D: TRBD2
DNA: TGTGCCAGCAGTGCCTCTGACGGGGGGGCGGAGACCCAGTACTTC
CDR3: CASSASDGGAETQYF

size: few
V: TRBV7-6
J: TRBJ1-1
D: NA
DNA: TGTGCCAGCAGCCTCCACGGTCAGAACACTGAAGCTTTCTTT
CDR3: CASSLHGQNTEAFF